This TCR beta chain was found in a study of breast tumors, draining lymph nodes, adjacent tissues (dated by TCRdb to 2015 to 2016). Notes on the research overall: The study compared TCR beta repertoires across tumor, adjacent nontumor tissue and axillary lymph nodes from breast cancer patients. In human breast cancer, the study set out to evaluate how tumor, surrounding tissue and draining lymph node repertoires relate to one another and whether T cells may move between these sites. What the study reported, not specific to this receptor: The conclusion that tumor T cells originate in lymph nodes was framed as consistent with a hypothesis rather than directly demonstrated. In luminal-like breast cancer, tumor and nontumor tissue repertoires resembled each other significantly more than in basal-like breast cancer. Tumor T-cell repertoires showed less diversity than lymph node repertoires and more diversity than nontumor tissue repertoires, and tumor T-cell repertoires showed preferential V and J gene usage. The data were considered consistent with most tumor T cells being derived from the lymph node and subsequently expanding within tumor tissue.

The adjacent samples were made up of nontumor breast tissue around the tumor. TCRdb records Illumina HiSeq 2000 as the sequencer. TCR beta chain libraries were generated through multiplex PCR amplification. The amplified TCR beta chain products were analyzed by high-throughput sequencing. TCRdb passed the public sequencing reads through fastp at Q25 and MiXCR, retaining productive beta sequences. Identical CDR3 proteins give one entry, which carries the most common genes and DNA. A total of some 15,000 distinct CDR3 sequences appear in this sample, around half of them only once. Together, the top ten hold approximately 17% of the sample. CDR1 and CDR2 are read off the germline V gene as SQVTM and ANQGSEA. Here V drops 5 bases and J drops 1 base, and the junction holds 4 bases not matched to any gene. The CDR3, cysteine through phenylalanine, is 15 amino acids long. Just the 45-base CDR3 DNA is kept, in frame starting at base 1.

In regard to this clonotype: What this receptor recognizes is not known. Per-nucleotide qualities are absent, and no much larger clonotype sits a single base away.

This TCR was sampled from a female donor with breast cancer. Some clones in this sample may be carry-over from other donors' samples. The material sequenced was tumor-adjacent breast tissue. In this chain, TRBV29-1 is recombined with TRBJ2-1; TRBD2 fits 11 bases in the junction. The CDR3 reads as follows: CSVRTSGLSYNEQFF. In nucleotides, the sequence is TGCAGCGTTAGGACTAGCGGGCTTTCCTACAATGAGCAGTTCTTC.